This record looks at one T cell receptor (beta chain) sequence and its context. This entry belongs to a study of blood T cell repertoires in COVID-19. On the study more broadly: Italy, Spain and the United States were the sources of the convalescent and acute COVID-19 samples.

In the authors' methods: Estimates of nucleated cell counts were drawn from the amplification of reference gene primers. Clones were read by immunoSEQ multiplex PCR, and TCRdb kept only the in-frame ones, dropping some. V, J and clone size are taken as reported in that table, and D and trimming were inferred from the DNA itself. The table lists around 120,000 clones, approximately 80% of them singletons. V shed 4 bases, J shed 7 bases, and the junction held 5 bases outside the gene matches. There are 13 residues in the CDR3. CDR1 is SGHAT, CDR2 FQNNGV, per germline. The TCR comes from a man in his 70s with acute or convalescent COVID-19. The sample comprised peripheral blood. The V gene is TRBV11-2, the J gene TRBJ2-7, with 9 bases identical to TRBD2. CDR3 in amino acids: CASSSSGAGEQYF. As DNA, the CDR3 is TGTGCCAGCAGCTCTAGCGGGGCCGGGGAGCAGTACTTC.